This T cell receptor beta chain was captured by sequencing in a study of graft-versus-host responses after intestinal transplantation. On the study more broadly: Isolated intestinal, liver-intestinal, or multivisceral transplants were what recipients had. Overall study results and limits: GvH clones surfaced in recipient marrow, some emerging earlier in ileum or blood.

CDR1 SNHLY and CDR2 FYNNEI come from the germline V gene. V dropped 6 bases and J dropped 5; count of bases not matched to a gene: 11. The CDR3 sequence is 16 residues long. Profiled with immunoSEQ multiplex PCR; TCRdb holds only in-frame clones, not every one. The data show some 84,000 clones, with roughly 80% seen just once and about 0.8% held by the top ten. As to this clone: Its specificity is not known.

The receptor's source is a human donor who received an intestinal transplant. This material consisted of unstimulated CD4+ T cells sorted from spleen or lymph node cells, taken before intestinal transplant. The chain employs TRBV2 and TRBJ2-3; 10 bases are shared with TRBD2. The CDR3: CASRGQRGGRGDTQYF. The DNA of the CDR3 is TGTGCCAGCAGGGGGCAGCGGGGGGGCCGGGGAGATACGCAGTATTTT.